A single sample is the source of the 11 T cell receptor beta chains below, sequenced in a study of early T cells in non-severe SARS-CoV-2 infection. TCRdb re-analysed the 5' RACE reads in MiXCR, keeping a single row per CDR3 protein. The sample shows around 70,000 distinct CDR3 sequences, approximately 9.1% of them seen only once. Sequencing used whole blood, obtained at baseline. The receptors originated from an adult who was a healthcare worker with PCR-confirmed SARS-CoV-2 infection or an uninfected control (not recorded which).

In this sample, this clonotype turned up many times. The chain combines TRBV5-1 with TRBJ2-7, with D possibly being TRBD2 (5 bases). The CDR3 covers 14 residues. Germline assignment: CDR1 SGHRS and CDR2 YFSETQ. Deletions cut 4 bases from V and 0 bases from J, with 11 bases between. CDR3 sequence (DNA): TGCGCCAGCAGCAGCGGCCCGGGCTCCTACGAGCAGTACTTC. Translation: CASSSGPGSYEQYF. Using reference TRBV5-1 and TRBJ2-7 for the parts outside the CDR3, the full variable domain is KAGVTQTPRYLIKTRGQQVTLSCSPISGHRSVSWYQQTPGQGLQFLFEYFSETQRNKGNFPGRFSGRQFSNSRSEMNVSTLELGDSALYLCASSSGPGSYEQYFGPGTRLTVT.

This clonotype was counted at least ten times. The CDR3 nucleotides read TGTGCCAGCAGCTTAGAGCCGCCCGGACTAGCGGCAACCTACGAGCAGTACTTC. Translation: CASSLEPPGLAATYEQYF. The genes are TRBV7-3 and TRBJ2-7; 10 bases map to TRBD2. This CDR3 has 18 residues. The V and J ends lost 2 bases and 2 bases, in that order; junction bases with no gene match: 12. CDR1 is SGHTA, CDR2 FQGTGA, per germline.

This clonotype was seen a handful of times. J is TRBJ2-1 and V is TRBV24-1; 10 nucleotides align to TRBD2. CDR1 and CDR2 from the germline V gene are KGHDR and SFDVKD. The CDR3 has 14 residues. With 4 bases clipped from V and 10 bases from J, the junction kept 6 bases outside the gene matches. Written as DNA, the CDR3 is TGTGCCACCAGTGACCAGTGGACTAGCGGAGAGCAGTTCTTC. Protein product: CATSDQWTSGEQFF.

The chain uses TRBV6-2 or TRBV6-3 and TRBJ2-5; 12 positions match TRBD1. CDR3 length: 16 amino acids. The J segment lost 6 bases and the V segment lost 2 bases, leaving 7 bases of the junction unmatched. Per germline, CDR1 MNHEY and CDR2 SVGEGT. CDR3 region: CASSYTKGTGGKTQYF. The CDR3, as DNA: TGTGCCAGCAGTTACACAAAAGGGACAGGGGGCAAGACCCAGTACTTC.

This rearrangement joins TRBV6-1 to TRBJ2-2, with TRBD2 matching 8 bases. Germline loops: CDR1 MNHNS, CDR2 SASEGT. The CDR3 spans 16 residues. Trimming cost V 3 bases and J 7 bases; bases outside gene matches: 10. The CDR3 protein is CASSDRLSGKGGELFF. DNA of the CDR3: TGTGCCAGCAGTGACCGACTTAGCGGGAAGGGCGGGGAGCTGTTTTTT.

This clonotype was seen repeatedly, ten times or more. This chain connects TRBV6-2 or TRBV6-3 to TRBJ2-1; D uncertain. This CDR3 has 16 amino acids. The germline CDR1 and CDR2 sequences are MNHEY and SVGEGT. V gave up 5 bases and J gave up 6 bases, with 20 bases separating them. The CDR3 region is CASSEYGLSGGNEQFF. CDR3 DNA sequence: TGTGCCAGCAGTGAGTACGGCCTCTCGGGTGGCAATGAGCAGTTCTTC.

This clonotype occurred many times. CDR3 protein: CASSYVLSGANVLTF. The CDR3 DNA follows: TGTGCCAGCAGTTACGTACTCTCTGGGGCCAACGTCCTGACTTTC. The rearrangement joins TRBV6-2 or TRBV6-3 to TRBJ2-6; the D is unclear. This CDR3 region has 15 residues. Trimming left V 2 bases short and J 0 bases short, with 5 bases between. CDR1 MNHEY and CDR2 SVGEGT come from the germline V gene.

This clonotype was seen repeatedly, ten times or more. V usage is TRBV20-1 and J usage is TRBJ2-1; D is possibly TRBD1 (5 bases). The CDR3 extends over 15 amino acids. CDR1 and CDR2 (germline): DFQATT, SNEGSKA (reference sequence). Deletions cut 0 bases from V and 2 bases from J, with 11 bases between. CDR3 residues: CSARDIQGPYNEQFF. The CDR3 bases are TGCAGTGCTAGAGATATTCAGGGTCCCTACAATGAGCAGTTCTTC.

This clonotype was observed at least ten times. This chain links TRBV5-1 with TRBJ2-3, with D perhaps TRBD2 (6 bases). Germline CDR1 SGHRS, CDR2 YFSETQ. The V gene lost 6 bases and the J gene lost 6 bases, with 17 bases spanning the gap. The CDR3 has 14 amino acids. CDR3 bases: TGCGCCAGCAACGGGGGAGCCAAAGGGGATACGCAGTATTTT. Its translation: CASNGGAKGDTQYF.

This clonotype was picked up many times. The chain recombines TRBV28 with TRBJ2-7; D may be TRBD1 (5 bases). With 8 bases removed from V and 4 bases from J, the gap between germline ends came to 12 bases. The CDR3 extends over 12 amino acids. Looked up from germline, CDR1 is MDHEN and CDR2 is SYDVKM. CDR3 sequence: CASRRGIYEQYF. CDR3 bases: TGTGCCAGCCGTAGGGGAATATACGAGCAGTACTTC. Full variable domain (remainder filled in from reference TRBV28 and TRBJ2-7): DVKVTQSSRYLVKRTGEKVFLECVQDMDHENMFWYRQDPGLGLRLIYFSYDVKMKEKGDIPEGYSVSREKKERFSLILESASTNQTSMYLCASRRGIYEQYFGPGTRLTVT.

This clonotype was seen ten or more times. CDR3 nucleotide sequence: TGTGCCAGCAGCGAGGACTCTTCACAGGGGATCGGTCAGCCCCAGCATTTT. This encodes CASSEDSSQGIGQPQHF. This rearrangement joins TRBV6-2 or TRBV6-3 to TRBJ1-5; 7 nucleotides agree with TRBD1. Germline V gives CDR1 MNHEY, CDR2 SVGEGT. V lost 6 bases, J lost 6 bases, and 17 bases stayed unmatched. The CDR3 spans 17 residues.